This T cell receptor beta chain was documented in a study of response to subunit inactivated influenza vaccine. The study's findings and limits: The authors proposed limited new T cell recruitment per seasonal influenza vaccination.

TCRdb independently ran MiXCR on the RT-PCR reads; one entry per CDR3 protein. The data show 450,000 to 600,000 distinct CDR3 sequences, around 7.7% seen once. A few counts support this clonotype. Its antigen is still unknown. This CDR3 is 17 amino acids long. V lost 1 base, J lost 7 bases, and 13 bases stayed unmatched. Germline loops: CDR1 DFQATT, CDR2 SNEGSKA (reference sequence). The source material was PBMCs from blood, sampled about 24 months after vaccination. This chain links TRBV20-1 with TRBJ2-2; 9 bases line up with TRBD2. This TCR derives from a man between 45 and 75 years old who received an inactivated influenza vaccine. The CDR3 loop reads CSARGFSGSFRFGELFF. Written as DNA, the CDR3 is TGCAGTGCTAGAGGGTTTAGCGGGAGTTTTCGTTTCGGGGAGCTGTTTTTT.